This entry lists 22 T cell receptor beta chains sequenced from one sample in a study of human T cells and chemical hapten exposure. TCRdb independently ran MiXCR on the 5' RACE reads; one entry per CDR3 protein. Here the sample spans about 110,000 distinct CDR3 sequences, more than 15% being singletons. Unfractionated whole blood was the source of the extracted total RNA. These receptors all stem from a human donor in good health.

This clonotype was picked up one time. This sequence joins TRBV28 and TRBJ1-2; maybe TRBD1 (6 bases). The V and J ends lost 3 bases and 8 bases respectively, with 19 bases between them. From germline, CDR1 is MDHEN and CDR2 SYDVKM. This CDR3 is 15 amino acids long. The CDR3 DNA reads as TGTGCCAGCAGTTTCGGGCAGGGACATACTGGCGGCTACACCTTC. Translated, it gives CASSFGQGHTGGYTF.

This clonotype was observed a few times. The CDR3 loop reads CASNSTGPYF. CDR3 nucleotide sequence: TGTGCCAGCAACTCGACAGGGCCCTACTTC. The chain recombines TRBV28 with TRBJ2-7, with 7 positions matching TRBD1. With V trimmed by 7 bases and J by 13 bases, 7 bases remained unmatched. Per the germline V gene, CDR1 is MDHEN and CDR2 is SYDVKM. CDR3 length: 10 residues.

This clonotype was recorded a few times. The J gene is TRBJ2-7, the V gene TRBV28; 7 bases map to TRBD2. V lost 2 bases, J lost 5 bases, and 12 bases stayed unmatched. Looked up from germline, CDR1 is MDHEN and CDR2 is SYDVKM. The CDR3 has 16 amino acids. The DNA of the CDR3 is TGTGCCAGCAGTTTAGGCCCGGACGGGAGGTTGAACGAGCAGTACTTC. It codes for CASSLGPDGRLNEQYF.

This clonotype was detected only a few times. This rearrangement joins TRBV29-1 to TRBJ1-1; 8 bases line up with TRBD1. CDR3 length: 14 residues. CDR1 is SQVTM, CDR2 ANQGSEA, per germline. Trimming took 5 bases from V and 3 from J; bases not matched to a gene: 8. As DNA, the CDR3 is TGCAGCGTTTATTACAGGGGGTCGGACACTGAAGCTTTCTTT. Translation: CSVYYRGSDTEAFF.

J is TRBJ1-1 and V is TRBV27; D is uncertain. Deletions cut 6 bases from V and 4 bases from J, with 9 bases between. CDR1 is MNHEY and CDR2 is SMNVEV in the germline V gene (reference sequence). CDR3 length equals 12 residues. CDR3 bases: TGTGCCAGCAGGAAGGGCGGCACTGAAGCTTTCTTT. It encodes CASRKGGTEAFF.

CDR3 region: CASSLAPVTLSYNEQFF. CDR3 coding DNA: TGTGCCAGCAGCTTGGCCCCGGTAACGCTCTCCTACAATGAGCAGTTCTTC. This chain uses TRBV5-6 with TRBJ2-1; D gene uncertain. Germline V gene lookup returns CDR1 SGHDT and CDR2 YYEEEE. Trimming took 0 bases from V and 0 from J, leaving 13 bases between them. The CDR3 has 17 amino acids.

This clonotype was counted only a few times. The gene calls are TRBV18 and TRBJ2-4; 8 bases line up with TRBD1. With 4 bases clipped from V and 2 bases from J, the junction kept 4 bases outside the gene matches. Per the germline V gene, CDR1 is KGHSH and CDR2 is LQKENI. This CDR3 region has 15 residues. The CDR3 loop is CASSRTGMTKNIQYF. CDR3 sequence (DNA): TGTGCCAGCTCACGGACAGGGATGACCAAAAACATTCAGTACTTC.

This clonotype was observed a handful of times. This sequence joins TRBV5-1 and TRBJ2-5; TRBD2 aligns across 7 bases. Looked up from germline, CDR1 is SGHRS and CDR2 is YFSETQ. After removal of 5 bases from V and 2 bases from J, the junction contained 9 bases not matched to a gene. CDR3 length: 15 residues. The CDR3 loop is CASRDLADLQETQYF. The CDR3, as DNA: TGCGCCAGCAGAGATCTAGCGGATCTACAAGAGACCCAGTACTTC.

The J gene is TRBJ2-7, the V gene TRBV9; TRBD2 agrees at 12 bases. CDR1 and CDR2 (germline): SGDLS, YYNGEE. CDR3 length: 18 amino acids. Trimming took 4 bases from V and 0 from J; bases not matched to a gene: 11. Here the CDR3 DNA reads TGTGCCAGCAGCCCCGGGACTAGCGGGCGGCGAAGCTCCTACGAGCAGTACTTC. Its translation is CASSPGTSGRRSSYEQYF.

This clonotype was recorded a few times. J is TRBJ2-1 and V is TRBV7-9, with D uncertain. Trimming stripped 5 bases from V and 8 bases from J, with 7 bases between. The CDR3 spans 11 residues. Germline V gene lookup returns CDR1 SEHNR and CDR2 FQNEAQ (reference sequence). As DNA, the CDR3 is TGTGCCAGCAGCCATCGGTATGAGCAGTTCTTC. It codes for CASSHRYEQFF.

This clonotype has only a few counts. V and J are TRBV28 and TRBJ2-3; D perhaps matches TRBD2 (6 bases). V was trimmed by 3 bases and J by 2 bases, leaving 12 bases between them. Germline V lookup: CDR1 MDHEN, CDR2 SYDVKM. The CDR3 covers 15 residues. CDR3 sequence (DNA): TGTGCCAGCAGTTTGGCGGGACGGGTCACAGATACGCAGTATTTT. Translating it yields CASSLAGRVTDTQYF.

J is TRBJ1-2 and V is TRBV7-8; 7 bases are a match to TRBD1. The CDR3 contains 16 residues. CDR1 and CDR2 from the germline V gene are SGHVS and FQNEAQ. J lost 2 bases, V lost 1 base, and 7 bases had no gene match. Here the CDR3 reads CASSLVQGGINYGYTF. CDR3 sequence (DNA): TGTGCCAGCAGCTTAGTTCAGGGGGGAATCAACTATGGCTACACCTTC. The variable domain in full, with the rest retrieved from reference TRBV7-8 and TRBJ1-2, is GAGVSQSPRYKVAKRGQDVALRCDPISGHVSLFWYQQALGQGPEFLTYFQNEAQLDKSGLPSDRFFAERPEGSVSTLKIQRTQQEDSAVYLCASSLVQGGINYGYTFGSGTRLTVV.

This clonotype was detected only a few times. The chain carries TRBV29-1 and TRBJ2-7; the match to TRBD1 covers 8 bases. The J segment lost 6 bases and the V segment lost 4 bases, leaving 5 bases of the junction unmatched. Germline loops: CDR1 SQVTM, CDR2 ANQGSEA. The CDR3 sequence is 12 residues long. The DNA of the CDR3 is TGCAGCGTTGTTAGGACAGGGTCCGAGCAGTACTTC. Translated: CSVVRTGSEQYF.

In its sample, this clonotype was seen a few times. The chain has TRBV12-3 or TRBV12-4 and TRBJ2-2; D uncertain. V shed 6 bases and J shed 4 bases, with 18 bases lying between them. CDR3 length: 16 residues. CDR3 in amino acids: CASSPGVSTGTGELFF. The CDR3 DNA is TGTGCCAGCAGCCCAGGTGTCTCAACCGGCACCGGGGAGCTGTTTTTT.

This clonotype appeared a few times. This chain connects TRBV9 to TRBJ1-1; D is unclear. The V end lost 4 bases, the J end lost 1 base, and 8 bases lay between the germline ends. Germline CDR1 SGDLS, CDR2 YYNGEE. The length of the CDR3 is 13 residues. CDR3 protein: CASSYTRNTEAFF. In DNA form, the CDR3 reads TGTGCCAGCAGCTACACTAGGAACACTGAAGCTTTCTTT.

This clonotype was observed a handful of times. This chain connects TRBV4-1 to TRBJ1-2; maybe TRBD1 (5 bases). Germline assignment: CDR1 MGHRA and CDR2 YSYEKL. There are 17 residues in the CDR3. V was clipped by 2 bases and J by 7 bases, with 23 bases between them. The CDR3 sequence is CASSQQHLGGAGGGYTF. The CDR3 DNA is TGCGCCAGCAGCCAACAACATCTGGGGGGTGCCGGTGGTGGCTACACCTTC.

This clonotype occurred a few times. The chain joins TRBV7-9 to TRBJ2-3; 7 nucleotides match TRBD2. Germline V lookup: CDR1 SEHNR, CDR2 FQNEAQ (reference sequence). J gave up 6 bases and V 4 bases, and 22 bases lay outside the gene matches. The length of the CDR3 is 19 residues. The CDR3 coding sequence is TGTGCCAGCAGCTCGCCCCGGGACTACCAAAGCCCTCTCGTGGATACGCAGTATTTT. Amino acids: CASSSPRDYQSPLVDTQYF.

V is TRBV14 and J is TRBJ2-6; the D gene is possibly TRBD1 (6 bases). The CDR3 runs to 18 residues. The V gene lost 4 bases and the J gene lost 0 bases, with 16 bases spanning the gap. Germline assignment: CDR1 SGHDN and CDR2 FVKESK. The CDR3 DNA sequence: TGTGCCAGCAGCCCTTGGCGACAGGCCAGCTCTGGGGCCAACGTCCTGACTTTC. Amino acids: CASSPWRQASSGANVLTF.

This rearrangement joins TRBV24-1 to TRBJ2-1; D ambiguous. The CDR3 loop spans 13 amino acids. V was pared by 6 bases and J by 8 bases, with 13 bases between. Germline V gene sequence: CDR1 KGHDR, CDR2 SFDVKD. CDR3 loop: CATSSLVGDEQFF. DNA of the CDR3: TGTGCCACCAGTTCTTTAGTAGGCGATGAGCAGTTCTTC.

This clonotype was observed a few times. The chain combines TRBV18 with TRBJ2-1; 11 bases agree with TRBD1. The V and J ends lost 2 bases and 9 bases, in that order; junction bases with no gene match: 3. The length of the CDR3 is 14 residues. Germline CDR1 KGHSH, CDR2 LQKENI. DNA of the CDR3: TGTGCCAGCTCACCAAGGACAGGGGGCGGTGAGCAGTTCTTC. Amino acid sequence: CASSPRTGGGEQFF.

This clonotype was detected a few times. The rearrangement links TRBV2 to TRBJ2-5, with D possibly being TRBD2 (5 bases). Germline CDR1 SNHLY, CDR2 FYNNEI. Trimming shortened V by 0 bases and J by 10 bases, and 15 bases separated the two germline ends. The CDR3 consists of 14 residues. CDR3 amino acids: CASSEARGLYVQYF. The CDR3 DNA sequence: TGTGCCAGCAGTGAAGCCCGGGGTCTTTATGTCCAGTACTTC. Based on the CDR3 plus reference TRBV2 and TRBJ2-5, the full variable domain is EPEVTQTPSHQVTQMGQEVILRCVPISNHLYFYWYRQILGQKVEFLVSFYNNEISEKSEIFDDQFSVERPDGSNFTLKIRSTKLEDSAMYFCASSEARGLYVQYFGPGTRLLVL.

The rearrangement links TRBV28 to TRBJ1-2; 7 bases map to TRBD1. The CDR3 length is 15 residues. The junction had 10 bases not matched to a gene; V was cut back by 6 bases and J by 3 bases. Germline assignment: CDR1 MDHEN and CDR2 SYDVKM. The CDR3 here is CASRTRQGYDYGYTF. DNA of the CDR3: TGTGCCAGCAGGACTAGACAGGGTTATGACTATGGCTACACCTTC.